The table lists the clone carrying this T cell receptor beta chain with many counts. CDR3 length: 14 amino acids. The germline V gene encodes CDR1 SEHNR and CDR2 FQNEAQ (reference sequence). The germline V and J ends were trimmed by 1 base and 3 bases, with 8 bases remaining between them. This entry is derived from a study of early T cells in non-severe SARS-CoV-2 infection. cDNA molecules, individually, were tagged with unique molecular identifiers. TCRdb reprocessed the 5' RACE reads via MiXCR and lists one record per CDR3 protein. In the table there are some 49,000 distinct CDR3 sequences, 12% of which are singletons.

This TCR was recovered from an adult who was a healthcare worker with PCR-confirmed SARS-CoV-2 infection or an uninfected control (not recorded which). The specimen was whole blood. The rearrangement joins TRBV7-9 to TRBJ2-3, with D possibly TRBD2 on 5 matching bases. CDR3 nucleotide sequence: TGTGCCAGCAGCTTAGACGAGGGAACAGATACGCAGTATTTT. Encoded protein: CASSLDEGTDTQYF.